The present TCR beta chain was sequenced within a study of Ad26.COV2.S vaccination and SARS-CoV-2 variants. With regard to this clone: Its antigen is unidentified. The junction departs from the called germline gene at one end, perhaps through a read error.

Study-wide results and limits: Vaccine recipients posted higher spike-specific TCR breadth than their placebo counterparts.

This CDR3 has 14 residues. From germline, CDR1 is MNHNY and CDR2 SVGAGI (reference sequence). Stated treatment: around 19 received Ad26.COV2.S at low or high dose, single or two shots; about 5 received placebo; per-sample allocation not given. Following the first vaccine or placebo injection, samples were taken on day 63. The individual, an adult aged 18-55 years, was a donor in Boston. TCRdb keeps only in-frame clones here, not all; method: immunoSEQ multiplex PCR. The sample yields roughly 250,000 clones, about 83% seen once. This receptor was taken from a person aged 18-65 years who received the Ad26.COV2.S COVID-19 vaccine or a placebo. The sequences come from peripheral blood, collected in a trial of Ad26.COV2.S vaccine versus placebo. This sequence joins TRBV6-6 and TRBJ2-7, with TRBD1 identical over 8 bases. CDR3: CASSIRGTGYAQYF. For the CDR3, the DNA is TGTGCCAGCAGCATCAGGGGGACAGGATACGCGCAGTACTTC.